This T cell receptor beta chain was obtained from a study of CD8+CD57+ T cells in acquired aplastic anemia (dated by TCRdb to 2016 to 2018). Looking at the study overall: On average, sorted CD4+ and CD8+ cells yielded around 3.1 ug of extracted DNA, with a range of roughly 0.18 to 30 ug.

Profiling of TCR beta VDJ combinations and CDR3 sequences used genomic DNA as the template. An Illumina HiSeq 2000 was used for TCR repertoire sequencing. For the original study's pipeline: TRBV/TRBJ rearrangement plots, CDR3 size and DJ length profiles, and Simpson's diversity index were used to evaluate the repertoires. The most abundant DNA sequence in the deep sequencing data was taken as the immunodominant clone. CDR3 amino acid sequences were checked for sharing across subjects and were also compared against the VDJdb database and published repertoires. Through fastp at Q25 and MiXCR, TCRdb rebuilt clones from the public reads, retaining in-frame beta chains. Duplicate CDR3 protein sequences are folded into a single record with the most common DNA and genes. Here the V and J calls rest on TCRdb's processing, not on the authors' analysis. The sample table holds 250,000 to 350,000 distinct CDR3 sequences, of which around 60% were seen once. Together, the top ten hold approximately 8% of the sample.

In the study, sorted CD4+ and CD8+ blood T cells from patients with severe aplastic anemia and from healthy subjects underwent deep sequencing of TCR repertoires. Ficoll-Paque density gradient centrifugation was used to isolate peripheral blood mononuclear cells. Before DNA extraction, CD4+ and CD8+ T cells were sorted by FACS or by magnetic beads. Worth noting for this clonotype: This clone's antigen is unknown. It has no much larger one-base neighbor in the sample; base qualities were not kept.

The CDR3 covers 12 residues, taking in both the cysteine and the phenylalanine. Solely the CDR3 DNA is kept, with 36 bases framed from the first base. According to the germline V gene (reference sequence), CDR1 reads MNHNY and CDR2 reads SVGAGI. For this chain, trimming is 2 bases at the V end and 5 bases at the J end, and the number of junction bases without a gene match is 0. Points the paper makes about the study in general: Patients and healthy controls showed no significant difference in CD8+ Simpson's diversity (P=0.060). Although 25 to 30 CD8+ CDR3 sequences were shared by patients and controls, these sequences appeared highly expressed in patients and within the immunodominant clones of patients.

Sequenced: sorted CD4+, CD8+, or CD8+CD57+ T cells (not recorded which) from PBMCs. This clonotype was sampled from a human donor with severe aplastic anemia or a healthy control (not recorded which). In this chain, TRBV6-6 is recombined with TRBJ2-7, and 7 junction bases match TRBD1. The nucleotide sequence is TGTGCCAGCAGTTACACAGGGGACGAGCAGTACTTC. Its translation reads: CASSYTGDEQYF.